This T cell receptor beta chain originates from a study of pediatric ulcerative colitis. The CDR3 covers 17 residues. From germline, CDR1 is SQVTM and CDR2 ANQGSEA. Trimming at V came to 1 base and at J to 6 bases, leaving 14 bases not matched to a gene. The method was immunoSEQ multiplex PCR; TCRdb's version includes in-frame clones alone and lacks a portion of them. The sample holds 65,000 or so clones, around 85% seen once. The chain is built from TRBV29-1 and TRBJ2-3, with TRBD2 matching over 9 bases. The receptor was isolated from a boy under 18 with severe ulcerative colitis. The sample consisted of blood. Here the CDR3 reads CSVEAGAGGSYPDTQYF. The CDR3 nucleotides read TGCAGCGTTGAAGCCGGGGCGGGAGGGTCTTACCCTGATACGCAGTATTTT.